A selection of T cell receptor beta chains follows, all from one sample in a study of T cell responses to AZD1222 COVID-19 vaccine. Assay used: immunoSEQ multiplex PCR; TCRdb lists only in-frame clones, some missing. The repertoire includes 95,000 to 150,000 clones, around 89% of them detected once, and over 8.5% sits in the top ten. The sample consisted of peripheral blood, taken on day 0 of MenACWY control vaccination. These receptors were obtained from an adult in good health. CDR3s include the opening cysteine and the closing phenylalanine or tryptophan. Fields, in order: D gene, J gene, clone size, V gene, CDR3 protein, CDR3 DNA. The D gene is left open where the match is weak. A clone size is listed for some rows: how often the clone was seen (once, few, many), or a class if it is expanded.

. | TRBJ2-2 | . | TRBV30 | CAWSLYSLSGELFF | TGTGCCTGGAGCCTTTACAGCCTTTCCGGGGAGCTGTTTTTT
. | TRBJ1-1 | . | TRBV6-4 | CASSEQGGEAFF | TGTGCCAGCAGTGAACAGGGAGGTGAAGCTTTCTTT
. | TRBJ1-1 | . | TRBV13 | CASSPRPNTEAFF | TGTGCCAGCAGCCCGCGACCAAACACTGAAGCTTTCTTT
TRBD2 | TRBJ2-7 | . | TRBV6-5 | CASSSQRGYEQYF | TGTGCCAGCAGTTCCCAGCGGGGGTACGAGCAGTACTTC
. | TRBJ2-6 | . | TRBV5-4 | CASSLDSGANVLTF | TGTGCCAGCAGCTTAGACTCTGGGGCCAACGTCCTGACTTTC
. | TRBJ1-2 | . | TRBV10-2 | CASSGQPYGYTF | TGCGCCAGCAGTGGACAGCCCTATGGCTACACCTTC
TRBD2 | TRBJ2-1 | . | TRBV7-2 | CASSSEPGLAGVGQFF | TGTGCCAGCAGCTCAGAGCCGGGACTAGCGGGAGTAGGGCAGTTCTTC
. | TRBJ2-7 | . | TRBV7-2 | CASSSVAATYEQYF | TGTGCCAGCAGCTCCGTAGCGGCCACCTACGAGCAGTACTTC
. | TRBJ2-5 | . | TRBV9 | CASSVESEGETQYF | TGTGCCAGCAGCGTAGAATCGGAGGGGGAGACCCAGTACTTC
TRBD2 | TRBJ2-1 | . | TRBV11-3 | CASTRAGAGDEQFF | TGTGCCAGCACGCGGGCGGGAGCTGGCGATGAGCAGTTCTTC
TRBD2 | TRBJ2-3 | . | TRBV10-3 | CAISDLGLAGKGDTQYF | TGTGCCATCAGTGACTTGGGACTAGCGGGAAAAGGAGATACGCAGTATTTT
. | TRBJ2-1 | few | TRBV11-3 | CASSYRAGTYNEQFF | TGTGCCAGCAGTTACCGAGCAGGAACCTACAATGAGCAGTTCTTC
TRBD1 | TRBJ1-5 | few | TRBV9 | CASSEEQGGQPQHF | TGTGCCAGCAGCGAGGAACAGGGGGGGCAGCCCCAGCATTTT
TRBD1 | TRBJ2-7 | . | TRBV5-4 | CASSSDRDHEQYF | TGTGCCAGCAGCTCGGACAGGGACCACGAGCAGTACTTC